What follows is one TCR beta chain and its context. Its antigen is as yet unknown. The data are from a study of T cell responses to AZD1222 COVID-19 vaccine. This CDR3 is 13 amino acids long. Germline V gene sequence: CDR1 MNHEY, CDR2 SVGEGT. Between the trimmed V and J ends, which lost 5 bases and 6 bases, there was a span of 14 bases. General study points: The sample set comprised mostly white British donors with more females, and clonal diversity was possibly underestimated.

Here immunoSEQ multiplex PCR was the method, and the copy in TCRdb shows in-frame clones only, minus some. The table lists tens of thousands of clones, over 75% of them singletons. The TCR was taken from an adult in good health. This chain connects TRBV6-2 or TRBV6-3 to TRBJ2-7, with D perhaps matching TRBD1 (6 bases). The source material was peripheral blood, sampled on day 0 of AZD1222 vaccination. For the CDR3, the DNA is TGTGCCAGCAGTCGTCCAGGGGCGGCCGAGCAGTACTTC. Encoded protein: CASSRPGAAEQYF.